The 32 T cell receptor beta chains presented below share a single source sample, sequenced in a study of cytomegalovirus exposure and HLA in healthy donors. Some clones are missing from TCRdb's copy, which holds only in-frame ones; the method was immunoSEQ multiplex PCR. The sample has 150,000 or so clones; 80% to 90% are singletons. Source material: PBMCs. These receptors were taken from a man between 18 and 35 years old in good health and CMV-seropositive.

This chain joins TRBV27 and TRBJ2-7; a weak D match, TRBD1 (5 bases). Trimming took off 4 bases at V and 0 bases at J, with 13 bases between the two ends. This CDR3 contains 15 residues. Germline V gene lookup returns CDR1 MNHEY and CDR2 SMNVEV (reference sequence). The CDR3 reads CASSSLRAISYEQYF. The CDR3, as DNA: TGTGCCAGCAGTTCACTCAGGGCTATCTCCTACGAGCAGTACTTC.

The chain combines TRBV30 with TRBJ2-5, with D possibly matching TRBD1 (6 bases). This CDR3 is 13 amino acids long. Germline CDR1 reads GTSNPN; CDR2 reads SVGIG (reference sequence). V dropped 1 base and J dropped 5 bases, with 11 bases sitting between them. CDR3 protein: CAWSASGVETQYF. CDR3 nucleotides: TGTGCCTGGAGTGCATCAGGGGTCGAGACCCAGTACTTC.

J is TRBJ1-4 and V is TRBV19; D possibly corresponds to TRBD1 (5 bases). This CDR3 spans 15 amino acids. V lost 3 bases and J lost 8, with 16 bases in between. Per the germline V gene, CDR1 is LNHDA and CDR2 is SQIVND (reference sequence). DNA for the CDR3: TGTGCCAGTAGTATTACCCGGGGCCGGGGGGAAAAACTGTTTTTT. Encoded protein: CASSITRGRGEKLFF. Full variable domain (missing parts from reference TRBV19 and TRBJ1-4): DGGITQSPKYLFRKEGQNVTLSCEQNLNHDAMYWYRQDPGQGLRLIYYSQIVNDFQKGDIAEGYSVSREKKESFPLTVTSAQKNPTAFYLCASSITRGRGEKLFFGSGTQLSVL.

The chain recombines TRBV9 with TRBJ2-1; a possible D gene is TRBD2 (6 bases). Germline V gives CDR1 SGDLS, CDR2 YYNGEE. Deletions cut 0 bases from V and 3 bases from J, with 13 bases between. This CDR3 region has 16 residues. This CDR3 is CASSVAAGTGYNEQFF. For the CDR3, the DNA is TGTGCCAGCAGCGTAGCCGCGGGGACGGGCTACAATGAGCAGTTCTTC.

The chain links TRBV11-2 to TRBJ2-7; TRBD2 is a possible D gene (5 bases). Looked up from germline, CDR1 is SGHAT and CDR2 is FQNNGV. The ends were cut back, 1 base at V and 5 bases at J, with 15 bases in the middle. The CDR3 is made up of 15 amino acids. The chain's CDR3 is CASSLVRGADDEQYF. DNA for the CDR3: TGTGCCAGCAGCTTAGTCAGAGGAGCGGACGACGAGCAGTACTTC.

The chain uses TRBV19 and TRBJ2-3; the match to TRBD1 covers 9 bases. The germline V gene has CDR1 LNHDA and CDR2 SQIVND (reference sequence). The CDR3 has 14 amino acids. The V segment lost 6 bases and the J segment 2 bases; nucleotides outside the gene matches: 3. This chain's CDR3 is CASSTGGYTDTQYF. The CDR3 DNA follows: TGTGCCAGTAGCACAGGGGGCTACACAGATACGCAGTATTTT.

This clone appeared once. The chain uses TRBV7-6 and TRBJ2-3; TRBD1 is a possible D gene (6 bases). The CDR3 totals 15 residues. Germline CDR1 is SGHVS and CDR2 is FNYEAQ. Trimming shortened V by 5 bases and J by 0 bases, and 12 bases separated the two germline ends. The CDR3 sequence is CASSPRTASTDTQYF. The CDR3 DNA reads as TGTGCCAGCAGCCCGAGGACAGCTAGCACAGATACGCAGTATTTT.

The J gene is TRBJ2-2, the V gene TRBV6-5; D is possibly TRBD1 (5 bases). The CDR3 contains 15 residues. Germline lookup yields CDR1 MNHEY and CDR2 SVGAGI. The V end lost 6 bases, the J end lost 2 bases, and 13 bases lay between the germline ends. CDR3 residues: CASRSQGDNTGELFF. The CDR3 region has the DNA TGTGCCAGCAGATCCCAGGGCGACAACACCGGGGAGCTGTTTTTT.

The chain is built from TRBV5-1 and TRBJ2-3; 8 bases are shared with TRBD2. V was clipped by 2 bases and J by 2 bases; unmatched bases: 4. Looked up from germline, CDR1 is SGHRS and CDR2 is YFSETQ. The CDR3 extends over 15 amino acids. This CDR3 is CASSFYGGATDTQYF. CDR3 sequence (DNA): TGCGCCAGCAGCTTCTACGGGGGGGCCACAGATACGCAGTATTTT.

The rearrangement links TRBV6-5 to TRBJ2-1; TRBD2 aligns across 11 bases. Germline values: CDR1 MNHEY, CDR2 SVGAGI. With V trimmed by 8 bases and J by 5 bases, 5 bases remained unmatched. This CDR3 has 14 amino acids. DNA for the CDR3: TGTGCCAGCCGGGGACTAGCGGAGAACAATGAGCAGTTCTTC. Residues: CASRGLAENNEQFF.

V usage is TRBV7-9 and J usage is TRBJ2-1; D uncertain. Trimming stripped 9 bases from V and 11 bases from J, with 8 bases between. The CDR3 length is 9 residues. Germline CDR1 and CDR2: SEHNR and FQNEAQ (reference sequence). Written as DNA, the CDR3 is TGTGCCAGTTGGCCCAAGCAGTTCTTC. Translating it yields CASWPKQFF.

This sequence joins TRBV27 and TRBJ2-3, with D perhaps matching TRBD1 (6 bases). The CDR3 contains 16 residues. Germline CDR1 is MNHEY and CDR2 is SMNVEV (reference sequence). Trimming pared 2 bases from V and 2 bases from J, leaving 14 bases between. The CDR3 protein is CASSLTRDIFTDTQYF. The CDR3 DNA is TGTGCCAGCAGTTTAACCCGGGACATTTTCACAGATACGCAGTATTTT.

This sequence joins TRBV29-1 and TRBJ2-5, with TRBD2 as a possible D gene (6 bases). This CDR3 is built from 16 residues. CDR1 is SQVTM and CDR2 is ANQGSEA in the germline V gene. The ends were cut back, 1 base at V and 1 base at J, with 16 bases in the middle. In DNA form, the CDR3 reads TGCAGCGTTGAAGTCGGTAGTACTAGCCCCCAAGAGACCCAGTACTTC. Translated: CSVEVGSTSPQETQYF.

This chain uses TRBV2 with TRBJ1-5, with D possibly matching TRBD1 (5 bases). CDR3 length: 12 residues. Germline assignment: CDR1 SNHLY and CDR2 FYNNEI. V was clipped by 8 bases and J by 7 bases, with 12 bases between them. CDR3 coding DNA: TGTGCCAGCCGGCGGGGGGACCAGCCCCAGCATTTT. Amino acid sequence: CASRRGDQPQHF.

The genes are TRBV30 and TRBJ1-1, with TRBD1 as a possible D gene (5 bases). The CDR3 loop spans 13 amino acids. Germline lookup yields CDR1 GTSNPN and CDR2 SVGIG (reference sequence). Trimming shortened V by 4 bases and J by 6 bases, and 15 bases separated the two germline ends. The CDR3 sequence is CAWKTGGGAEAFF. CDR3 coding DNA: TGTGCCTGGAAGACCGGGGGTGGGGCTGAAGCTTTCTTT.

The V call is TRBV7-3, the J call TRBJ2-5; 12 bases map to TRBD2. The germline CDR1 and CDR2 sequences are SGHTA and FQGTGA. V lost 4 bases, J lost 5 bases, and 5 bases stayed unmatched. The CDR3 runs 15 residues. Written as DNA, the CDR3 is TGTGCCAGCAGCTCGACTAGCGGGAGAATGGAGACCCAGTACTTC. As protein: CASSSTSGRMETQYF.

The genes are TRBV5-1 and TRBJ1-1; D call uncertain. Trimming took 4 bases from V and 8 from J, leaving 18 bases between them. The V gene's germline CDR1 is SGHRS and CDR2 YFSETQ. This CDR3 is built from 14 residues. CDR3 amino acids: CASSPRGGGLEAFF. CDR3 sequence (DNA): TGCGCCAGCAGCCCCCGAGGCGGAGGGCTCGAAGCTTTCTTT.

The rearrangement joins TRBV7-6 to TRBJ1-5; 9 nucleotides align to TRBD1. Germline-derived CDR1 and CDR2 are SGHVS and FNYEAQ. V lost 5 bases, J lost 1 base, and 3 bases stayed unmatched. The CDR3 extends over 15 amino acids. CDR3 sequence reads: CASSRTGGSNQPQHF. CDR3 in DNA: TGTGCCAGCAGCCGAACAGGGGGCAGCAATCAGCCCCAGCATTTT. Full variable domain (missing parts from reference TRBV7-6 and TRBJ1-5): GAGVSQSPRYKVTKRGQDVALRCDPISGHVSLYWYRQALGQGPEFLTYFNYEAQQDKSGLPNDRFSAERPEGSISTLTIQRTEQRDSAMYRCASSRTGGSNQPQHFGDGTRLSIL.

The chain carries TRBV30 and TRBJ2-2; TRBD1 agrees at 10 bases. J gave up 4 bases and V 1 base, and 15 bases lay outside the gene matches. This CDR3 is built from 19 residues. The germline gives CDR1 GTSNPN, CDR2 SVGIG (reference sequence). In nucleotides, the CDR3 is TGTGCCTGGAGTGGTATCCGGGACAGGGGAGGCCGAGGCACCGGGGAGCTGTTTTTT. This encodes CAWSGIRDRGGRGTGELFF.

This clone is a singleton in its sample. CDR3: CASSTRRGGQETQYF. The CDR3 bases are TGTGCCAGTAGTACCCGTCGGGGGGGCCAAGAGACCCAGTACTTC. V usage is TRBV19 and J usage is TRBJ2-5; 8 bases are a match to TRBD2. The CDR3 consists of 15 residues. The J segment lost 1 base and the V segment lost 4 bases, leaving 5 bases of the junction unmatched. CDR1 LNHDA and CDR2 SQIVND come from the germline V gene (reference sequence).

V is TRBV11-2 and J is TRBJ2-3, with D maybe TRBD2 (6 bases). The CDR3 extends over 15 amino acids. CDR1 and CDR2 (germline): SGHAT, FQNNGV. V shed 1 base and J shed 0 bases, with 8 bases lying between them. CDR3 nucleotide sequence: TGTGCCAGCAGCTTAGCGGGAGTTAGCACAGATACGCAGTATTTT. It codes for CASSLAGVSTDTQYF.

This clone was detected only once. V is TRBV19 and J is TRBJ1-5; 7 bases are shared with TRBD1. This CDR3 is 16 amino acids long. The trim removed 5 bases at V and 7 bases at J, leaving 14 bases unmatched. CDR1 LNHDA and CDR2 SQIVND come from the germline V gene (reference sequence). The CDR3 sequence is CASSPRNRGAQQPQHF. The CDR3, as DNA: TGTGCCAGTAGTCCCCGGAACAGGGGAGCCCAGCAGCCCCAGCATTTT.

The chain recombines TRBV4-1 with TRBJ2-3; 10 bases are a match to TRBD2. CDR3 length: 14 residues. Losses at the gene ends were 5 bases for V and 6 bases for J; bases not matched to a gene: 5. The germline V gene encodes CDR1 MGHRA and CDR2 YSYEKL. The CDR3 here is CASSTGTSADTQYF. The CDR3 coding sequence is TGCGCCAGCAGCACCGGGACTAGCGCTGATACGCAGTATTTT.

The chain has TRBV27 and TRBJ1-4; D is perhaps TRBD1 (6 bases). CDR3 length: 15 residues. The ends were cut back, 3 bases at V and 5 bases at J, with 13 bases in the middle. CDR1 and CDR2 from the germline V gene are MNHEY and SMNVEV (reference sequence). The DNA for the CDR3 is TGTGCCAGCAGTTTTGGGGGGGGGCCCAATGAAAAACTGTTTTTT. The encoded protein is CASSFGGGPNEKLFF.

This clone came up once. The chain couples TRBV11-2 to TRBJ1-2, with D tentatively TRBD1 (5 bases). This CDR3 has 14 residues. From germline, CDR1 is SGHAT and CDR2 FQNNGV. V lost 1 base and J lost 0, with 6 bases in between. The CDR3 coding sequence is TGTGCCAGCAGCTTAGGGACAACTAACTATGGCTACACCTTC. Translated: CASSLGTTNYGYTF. Combining the CDR3 with reference TRBV11-2 and TRBJ1-2 gives the whole variable domain EAGVAQSPRYKIIEKRQSVAFWCNPISGHATLYWYQQILGQGPKLLIQFQNNGVVDDSQLPKDRFSAERLKGVDSTLKIQPAKLEDSAVYLCASSLGTTNYGYTFGSGTRLTVV.

The V and J genes are TRBV2 and TRBJ2-1, with 11 bases that match TRBD2. Germline CDR1 SNHLY, CDR2 FYNNEI. This CDR3 has 16 amino acids. V shed 4 bases, J shed 5 bases, and the junction held 7 bases outside the gene matches. The CDR3 nucleotides are TGTGCCAGCAGTGCCGGACTAGCGGGCGCCAACAATGAGCAGTTCTTC. This gives the protein CASSAGLAGANNEQFF. Looking up the rest from reference TRBV2 and TRBJ2-1 gives the full variable domain: EPEVTQTPSHQVTQMGQEVILRCVPISNHLYFYWYRQILGQKVEFLVSFYNNEISEKSEIFDDQFSVERPDGSNFTLKIRSTKLEDSAMYFCASSAGLAGANNEQFFGPGTRLTVL.

The chain has TRBV7-9 and TRBJ1-2; D perhaps matches TRBD1 (5 bases). The CDR3 covers 17 residues. Trimming took 2 bases from V and 8 from J, leaving 24 bases between them. CDR1 SEHNR and CDR2 FQNEAQ come from the germline V gene (reference sequence). DNA for the CDR3: TGTGCCAGCAGCTTATCGGGCAAGCTCGGGCCCCAGGGAGGCTACACCTTC. This codes for CASSLSGKLGPQGGYTF.

The chain recombines TRBV6-1 with TRBJ1-2; 11 positions agree with TRBD1. V lost 7 bases to trimming and J lost 9 bases; unmatched junction nucleotides: 7. Per germline, CDR1 MNHNS and CDR2 SASEGT. The CDR3 has 13 residues. The CDR3 DNA sequence: TGTGCCAGCAAATTCGGGACAGGGGGAAGCTACACCTTC. Its protein product is CASKFGTGGSYTF.

The chain carries TRBV6-5 and TRBJ2-2, with 8 bases lining up with TRBD2. The CDR3 consists of 16 residues. Germline lookup yields CDR1 MNHEY and CDR2 SVGAGI. Losses at the gene ends were 2 bases for V and 0 bases for J; bases not matched to a gene: 2. This CDR3 reads CASSYGAGANTGELFF. The CDR3 DNA sequence: TGTGCCAGCAGTTACGGAGCGGGAGCGAACACCGGGGAGCTGTTTTTT.

This chain links TRBV19 with TRBJ1-2; D is perhaps TRBD1 (5 bases). Deletions cut 4 bases from V and 3 bases from J, with 9 bases between. Germline V gene sequence: CDR1 LNHDA, CDR2 SQIVND (reference sequence). This CDR3 region has 13 residues. In nucleotides, the CDR3 is TGTGCCAGTAGTAGGCAGGGCGACTATGGCTACACCTTC. Amino acid sequence: CASSRQGDYGYTF.

This clone has only a few counts. The chain links TRBV7-9 to TRBJ1-1; TRBD1 matches 8 bases. Losses at the gene ends were 5 bases for V and 10 bases for J; bases not matched to a gene: 6. The germline V gene has CDR1 SEHNR and CDR2 FQNEAQ (reference sequence). The CDR3 sequence is 12 residues long. The CDR3: CASSQTGARAFF. In nucleotides, the CDR3 is TGTGCCAGCAGCCAGACAGGGGCGAGAGCTTTCTTT.

The chain joins TRBV6-5 to TRBJ2-3; 10 nucleotides match TRBD1. Per the germline V gene, CDR1 is MNHEY and CDR2 is SVGAGI. The V segment lost 6 bases and the J segment 6 bases; nucleotides outside the gene matches: 6. The CDR3 runs 14 residues. The CDR3 here is CASSPDRGRDTQYF. DNA for the CDR3: TGTGCCAGCAGCCCCGACAGGGGGCGGGATACGCAGTATTTT.